This T cell receptor beta chain appears in the sequencing data of a study of blood T cell repertoires in COVID-19. Across the whole study: PBMCs, B-cell-depleted T cells, or T cells were the source of the cDNA or gDNA that made up the material.

Per the original methods: Using reference gene primer amplification, nucleated cell counts were estimated. Measured with immunoSEQ multiplex PCR; TCRdb has only the in-frame clones, and not every one. The DNA gave D and trimming, while V, J and clone size come from that table. Seen here are some 200,000 clones, 88% observed once, and the top ten hold 1.7%. Per germline, CDR1 LGHNA and CDR2 YSLEER. V lost 0 bases and J lost 6, with 8 bases in between. The CDR3 contains 14 residues. The genes are TRBV4-3 and TRBJ2-2; D is unresolved. Sequencing was done on a sample of peripheral blood. This TCR was sampled from an older man with acute or convalescent COVID-19. The CDR3 coding sequence is TGCGCCAGCAGCCAAGATCTCGTTGCCGGGGAGCTGTTTTTT. It is translated as CASSQDLVAGELFF.